This TCR beta chain was captured in a study of STAT3 mutations in large granular lymphocyte leukemia. The study, taken as a whole, reports: In T-cell large granular lymphocyte leukemia, about half of patients showed multiple immunodominant subclonotypes.

The CDR3 consists of 13 residues. V lost 0 bases to trimming and J lost 8 bases, with 13 bases between them. Germline V gives CDR1 SQVTM, CDR2 ANQGSEA. Remarks on this clone: The antigen is undetermined.

The table came from immunoSEQ multiplex PCR; TCRdb's copy has only in-frame clones and leaves some out. The table has 3,000 to 3,500 clones, about 74% seen once. The V call is TRBV29-1, the J call TRBJ1-2, with unresolved D. Sequenced material: peripheral blood mononuclear cells. This TCR came from a man aged 55 to 70 with T-cell large granular lymphocyte leukemia. Some clones in this sample may be carry-over from other donors' samples. CDR3 bases: TGCAGCGTTGAAGATGTATCAGGTGGGGGCTACACCTTC. It is translated as CSVEDVSGGGYTF.